This T cell receptor beta chain was recovered during a study of blood T cell repertoires in COVID-19. Across the study: PBMCs, B-cell-depleted T cells, or T cells were the source of the cDNA or gDNA that made up the material.

The length of the CDR3 is 14 residues. Germline trimming cut 3 bases from V and 7 bases from J; bases unmatched to any gene: 9. Germline V gene lookup returns CDR1 DFQATT and CDR2 SNEGSKA (reference sequence). TCRdb's table, derived via immunoSEQ multiplex PCR, lists solely in-frame clones and lacks some. In the table there are roughly 230,000 clones, approximately 89% of which are singletons. This sequence was found in a woman between 40 and 55 years old who had recovered from COVID-19. Specimen: peripheral blood. The chain has TRBV20-1 and TRBJ2-5; TRBD1 agrees at 9 bases. The CDR3 sequence is CSASPGQGVGTQYF. DNA for the CDR3: TGCAGTGCTAGTCCGGGACAGGGAGTAGGGACCCAGTACTTC.